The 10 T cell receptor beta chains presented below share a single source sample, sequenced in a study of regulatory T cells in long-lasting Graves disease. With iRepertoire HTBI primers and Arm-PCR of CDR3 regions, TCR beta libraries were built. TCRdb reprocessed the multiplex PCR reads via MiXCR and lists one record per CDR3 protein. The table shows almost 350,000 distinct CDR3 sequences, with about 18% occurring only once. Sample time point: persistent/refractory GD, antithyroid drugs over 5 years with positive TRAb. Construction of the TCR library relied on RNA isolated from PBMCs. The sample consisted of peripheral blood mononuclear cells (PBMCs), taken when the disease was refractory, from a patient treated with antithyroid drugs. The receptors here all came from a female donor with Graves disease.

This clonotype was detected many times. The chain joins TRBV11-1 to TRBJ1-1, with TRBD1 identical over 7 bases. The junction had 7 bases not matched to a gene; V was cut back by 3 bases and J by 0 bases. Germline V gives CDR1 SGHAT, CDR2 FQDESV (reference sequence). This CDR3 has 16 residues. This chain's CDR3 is CASSFAPGGMNTEAFF. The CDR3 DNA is TGTGCCAGCAGCTTCGCCCCAGGGGGGATGAACACTGAAGCTTTCTTT.

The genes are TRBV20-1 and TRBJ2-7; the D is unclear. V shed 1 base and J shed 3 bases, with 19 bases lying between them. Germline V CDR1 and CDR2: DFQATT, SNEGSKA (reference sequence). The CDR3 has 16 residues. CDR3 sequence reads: CSARVGGSDPNYEQYF. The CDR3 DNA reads TGCAGTGCTAGAGTTGGCGGTTCGGACCCTAACTACGAGCAGTACTTC.

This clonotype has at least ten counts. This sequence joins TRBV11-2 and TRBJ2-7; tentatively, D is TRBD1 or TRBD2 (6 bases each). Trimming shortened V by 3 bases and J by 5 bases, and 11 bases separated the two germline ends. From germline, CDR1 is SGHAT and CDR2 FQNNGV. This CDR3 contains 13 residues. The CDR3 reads CASSFGGRDEQYF. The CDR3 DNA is TGTGCCAGCAGCTTCGGGGGCCGCGACGAGCAGTACTTC.

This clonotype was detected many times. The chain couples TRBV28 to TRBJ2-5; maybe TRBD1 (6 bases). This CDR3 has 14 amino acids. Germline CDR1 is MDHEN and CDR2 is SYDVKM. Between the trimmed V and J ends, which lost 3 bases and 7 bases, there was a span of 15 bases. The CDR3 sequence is CASSLVTGVGTQYF. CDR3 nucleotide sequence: TGTGCCAGCAGTTTGGTGACAGGTGTGGGGACCCAGTACTTC. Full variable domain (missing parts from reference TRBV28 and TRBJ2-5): DVKVTQSSRYLVKRTGEKVFLECVQDMDHENMFWYRQDPGLGLRLIYFSYDVKMKEKGDIPEGYSVSREKKERFSLILESASTNQTSMYLCASSLVTGVGTQYFGPGTRLLVL.

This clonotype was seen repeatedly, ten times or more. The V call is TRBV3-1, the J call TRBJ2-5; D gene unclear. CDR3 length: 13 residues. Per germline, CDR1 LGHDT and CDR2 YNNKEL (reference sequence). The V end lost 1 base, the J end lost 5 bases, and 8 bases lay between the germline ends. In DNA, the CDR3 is TGTGCCAGCAGCCAAGTGCGAGTCGAGACCCAGTACTTC. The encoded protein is CASSQVRVETQYF.

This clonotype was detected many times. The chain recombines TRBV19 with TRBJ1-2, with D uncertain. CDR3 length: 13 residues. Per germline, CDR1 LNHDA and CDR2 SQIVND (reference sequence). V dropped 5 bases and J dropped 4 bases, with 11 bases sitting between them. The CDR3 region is CASSPTGFYGYTF. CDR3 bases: TGTGCCAGTAGTCCTACGGGGTTCTATGGCTACACCTTC. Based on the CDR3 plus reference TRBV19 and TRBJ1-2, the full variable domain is DGGITQSPKYLFRKEGQNVTLSCEQNLNHDAMYWYRQDPGQGLRLIYYSQIVNDFQKGDIAEGYSVSREKKESFPLTVTSAQKNPTAFYLCASSPTGFYGYTFGSGTRLTVV.

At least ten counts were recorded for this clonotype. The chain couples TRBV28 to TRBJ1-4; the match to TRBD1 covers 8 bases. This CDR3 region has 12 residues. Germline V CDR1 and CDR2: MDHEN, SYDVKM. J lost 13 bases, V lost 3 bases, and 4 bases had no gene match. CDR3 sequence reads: CASSFGTGPLFF. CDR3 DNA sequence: TGTGCCAGCAGTTTCGGGACAGGCCCACTGTTTTTT. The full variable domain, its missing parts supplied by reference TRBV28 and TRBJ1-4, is DVKVTQSSRYLVKRTGEKVFLECVQDMDHENMFWYRQDPGLGLRLIYFSYDVKMKEKGDIPEGYSVSREKKERFSLILESASTNQTSMYLCASSFGTGPLFFGSGTQLSVL.

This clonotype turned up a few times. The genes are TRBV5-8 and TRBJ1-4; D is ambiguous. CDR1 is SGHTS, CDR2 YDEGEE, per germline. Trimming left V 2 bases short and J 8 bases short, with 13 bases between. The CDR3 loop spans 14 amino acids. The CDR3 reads CASSFSGEYEKLFF. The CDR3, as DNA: TGTGCCAGCAGCTTCTCTGGCGAATACGAAAAACTGTTTTTT.

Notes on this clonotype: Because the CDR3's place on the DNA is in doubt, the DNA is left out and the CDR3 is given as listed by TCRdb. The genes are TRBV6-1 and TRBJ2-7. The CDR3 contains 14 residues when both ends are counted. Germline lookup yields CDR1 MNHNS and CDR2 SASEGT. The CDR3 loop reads CASSTSAVSYEQYF.

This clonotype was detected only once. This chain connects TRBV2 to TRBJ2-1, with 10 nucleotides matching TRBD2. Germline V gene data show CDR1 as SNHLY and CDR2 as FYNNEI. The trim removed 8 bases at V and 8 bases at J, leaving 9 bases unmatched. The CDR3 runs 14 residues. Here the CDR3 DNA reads TGTGCCAGCCTGAGCGGGGGGGCGATCGATGAGCAGTTCTTC. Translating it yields CASLSGGAIDEQFF.